This TCR beta chain is drawn from a study of blood T cells in healthy people across ages. Study-wide results and caveats: Diversity was estimated from one million T cells, and these estimates were considered underestimates.

Healthy individuals of Caucasian origin from Russia, aged roughly 6 to 100, served as donors. At least 6 million PBMCs were isolated per sample. In the case of this clonotype: Its antigen is unidentified.

The use of a sample-barcoded 5' primer and a J-beta primer mix characterized a second PCR of about 7 to 12 cycles. TCRdb re-derived calls from the 5' RACE reads in MiXCR, one entry per CDR3 protein. The sample includes 1,800,000 or so distinct CDR3 sequences, approximately 40% of them seen just once. The CDR3 has 16 amino acids. Trimming removed 1 base from V and 11 bases from J, with 26 bases in between. Looked up from germline, CDR1 is DFQATT and CDR2 is SNEGSKA (reference sequence). Sequenced input: blood. The TCR sequence derives from a human donor in good health. The chain couples TRBV20-1 to TRBJ2-5; D could derive from TRBD1 or TRBD2 (5 bases each). The CDR3 nucleotides read TGCAGTGCTAGAGCTCACCTGGGACGCCTAGAGGGTGAGCAGTACTTC. Protein: CSARAHLGRLEGEQYF.